These T cell receptor beta chains were read from a single sample in a study of blood T cell repertoires in COVID-19. Data came from immunoSEQ multiplex PCR; TCRdb stores just in-frame clones and leaves some out. The sample holds more than 200,000 clones, around 87% seen once. Input material: PBMCs or T cells enriched from blood (not recorded which). All receptors come from a woman aged 45-60 years who had recovered from COVID-19. CDR3s leave out the opening cysteine and the closing phenylalanine or tryptophan. D genes are given only for firm matches.

SVIKGAGRYEQY	12	TRBV29-1	TRBD2
ASSFGGTSYEQY	12	TRBV5-4	-
ACLQKRSNPGANVLT	15	TRBV30	-
ASSSPGLVNTQY	12	TRBV28	-
ASSYTGGTQF	10	TRBV6-5	TRBD2
ASRMTDALLRGYT	13	TRBV19	-
ASSHDRDVQNEQY	13	TRBV5-1	TRBD1
ASRPGQDSSYEQY	13	TRBV28	TRBD1
ASREQGDTGELF	12	TRBV7-2	TRBD1
ASSQVASGIYTDTQY	15	TRBV14	TRBD2
ASSLLTGGGGGYT	13	TRBV7-2	TRBD1
AWSGGKNTEAF	11	TRBV30	-
ASSLAGLSYEQY	12	TRBV5-1	-
ASRRTGEAQY	10	TRBV12-3/TRBV12-4	TRBD1
ASSFSQNNSPLH	12	TRBV7-3	-
ASRVRTGELF	10	TRBV19	-
ASSLRGRAF	9	TRBV12-3/TRBV12-4	-
ASSDTSPAYNEQF	13	TRBV6-1	-
ASTDPGHGRNTIY	13	TRBV6-5	-
SVLLVSNEQF	10	TRBV29-1	-
ASSPAGEGYT	10	TRBV18	-
ASSLYGDYEQY	11	TRBV5-1	-
ASSIAAGYQETQY	13	TRBV19	-
ASSPDPELGTLSGNTIY	17	TRBV9	-
ASKPDRNNEQF	11	TRBV2	-
ASSAVAGAGALEQY	14	TRBV14	-
ASSSGAGGEEETQY	14	TRBV28	TRBD2
ASSQETRALGYT	12	TRBV4-1	-
ASSVRGVTSNQPQH	14	TRBV2	-
ASSQGGLSELF	11	TRBV3-1/TRBV3-2	-